This T cell receptor (beta chain) was recorded in a study of T cell responses to AZD1222 COVID-19 vaccine. General study points: At baseline, just a handful of AZD1222 recipients tested seropositive.

V shed 7 bases and J shed 5 bases, with 8 bases lying between them. Germline V gene lookup returns CDR1 SNHLY and CDR2 FYNNEI. This CDR3 is built from 11 residues. Of note for this clone: Its antigen is as yet unknown.

Produced via immunoSEQ multiplex PCR; TCRdb's table is partial and in-frame only. The sample records approximately 140,000 clones, around 94% being singletons. Sequences were derived from peripheral blood, sampled on day 0 of AZD1222 vaccination. This chain connects TRBV2 to TRBJ1-2; D unresolved. This receptor was identified in an adult in good health. This CDR3 is CASNQRYGYTF. CDR3 in DNA: TGTGCCAGCAATCAGCGGTATGGCTACACCTTC.